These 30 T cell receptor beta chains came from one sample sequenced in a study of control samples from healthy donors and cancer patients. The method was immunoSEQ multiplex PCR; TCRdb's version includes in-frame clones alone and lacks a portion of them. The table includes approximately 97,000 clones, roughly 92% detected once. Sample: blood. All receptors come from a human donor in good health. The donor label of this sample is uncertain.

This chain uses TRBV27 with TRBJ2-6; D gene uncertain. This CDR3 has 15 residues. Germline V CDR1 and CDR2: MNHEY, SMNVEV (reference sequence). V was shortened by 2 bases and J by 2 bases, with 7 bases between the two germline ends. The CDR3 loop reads CASSLRAAGANVLTF. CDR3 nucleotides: TGTGCCAGCAGTTTAAGGGCCGCTGGGGCCAACGTCCTGACTTTC.

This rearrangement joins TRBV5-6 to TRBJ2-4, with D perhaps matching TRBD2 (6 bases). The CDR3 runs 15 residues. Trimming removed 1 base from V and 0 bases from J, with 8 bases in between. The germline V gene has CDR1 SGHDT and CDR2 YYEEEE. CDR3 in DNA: TGTGCCAGCAGCTTGCTTAGCGGAGCCAAAAACATTCAGTACTTC. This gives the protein CASSLLSGAKNIQYF.

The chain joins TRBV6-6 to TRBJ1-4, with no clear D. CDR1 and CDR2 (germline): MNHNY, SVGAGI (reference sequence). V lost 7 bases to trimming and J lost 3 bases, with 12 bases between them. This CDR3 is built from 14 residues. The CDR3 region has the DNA TGTGCCAGCACCCGGTACCGAGCTAATGAAAAACTGTTTTTT. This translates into CASTRYRANEKLFF.

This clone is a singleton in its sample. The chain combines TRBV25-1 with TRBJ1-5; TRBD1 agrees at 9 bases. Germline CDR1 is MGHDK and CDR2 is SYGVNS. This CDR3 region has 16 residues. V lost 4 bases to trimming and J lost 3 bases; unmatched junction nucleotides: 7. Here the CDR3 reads CASSARDREPNQPQHF. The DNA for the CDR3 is TGTGCCAGCAGTGCCCGGGACAGGGAACCCAATCAGCCCCAGCATTTT. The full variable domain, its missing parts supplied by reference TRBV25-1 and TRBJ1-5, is EADIYQTPRYLVIGTGKKITLECSQTMGHDKMYWYQQDPGMELHLIHYSYGVNSTEKGDLSSESTVSRIRTEHFPLTLESARPSHTSQYLCASSARDREPNQPQHFGDGTRLSIL.

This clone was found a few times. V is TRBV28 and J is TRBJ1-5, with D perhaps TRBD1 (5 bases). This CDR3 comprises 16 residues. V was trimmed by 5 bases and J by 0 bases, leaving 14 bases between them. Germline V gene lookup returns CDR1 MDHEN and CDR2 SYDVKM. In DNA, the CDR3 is TGTGCCAGCAGTCCGTCGGGGACCGTTAGCAATCAGCCCCAGCATTTT. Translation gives CASSPSGTVSNQPQHF.

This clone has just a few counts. Written as DNA, the CDR3 is TGTGCCAGCAGTTTATGGCAAGCCGAGCAGTACTTC. It codes for CASSLWQAEQYF. The chain links TRBV12-3 or TRBV12-4 to TRBJ2-7; D is uncertain. Trimming cost V 2 bases and J 6 bases, with 8 bases left between them. This CDR3 is 12 amino acids long.

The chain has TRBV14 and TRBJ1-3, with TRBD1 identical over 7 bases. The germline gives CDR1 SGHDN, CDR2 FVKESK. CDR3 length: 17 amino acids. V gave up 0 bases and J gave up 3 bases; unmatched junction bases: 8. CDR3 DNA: TGTGCCAGCAGCCAAGATTTAGGACAGGTTCGTGGAAACACCATATATTTT. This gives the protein CASSQDLGQVRGNTIYF.

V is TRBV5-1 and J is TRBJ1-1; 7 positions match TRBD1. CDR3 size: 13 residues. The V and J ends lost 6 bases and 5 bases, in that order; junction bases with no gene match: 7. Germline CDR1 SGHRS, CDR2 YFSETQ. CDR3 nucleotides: TGCGCCAGCACCACGACAGGGAAAACTGAAGCTTTCTTT. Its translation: CASTTTGKTEAFF.

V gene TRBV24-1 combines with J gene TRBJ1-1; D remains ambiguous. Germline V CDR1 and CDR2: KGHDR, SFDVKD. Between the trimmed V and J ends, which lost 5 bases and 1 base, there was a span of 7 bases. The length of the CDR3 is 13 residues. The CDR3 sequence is CATSAVGNTEAFF. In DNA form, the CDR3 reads TGTGCCACCAGTGCTGTAGGGAACACTGAAGCTTTCTTT.

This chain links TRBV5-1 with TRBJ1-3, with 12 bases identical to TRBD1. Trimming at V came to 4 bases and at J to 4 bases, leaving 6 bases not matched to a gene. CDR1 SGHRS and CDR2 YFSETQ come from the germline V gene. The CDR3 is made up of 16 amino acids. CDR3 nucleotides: TGCGCCAGCAGCCCGGGACAGGGGGCGAAAGGAAACACCATATATTTT. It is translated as CASSPGQGAKGNTIYF.

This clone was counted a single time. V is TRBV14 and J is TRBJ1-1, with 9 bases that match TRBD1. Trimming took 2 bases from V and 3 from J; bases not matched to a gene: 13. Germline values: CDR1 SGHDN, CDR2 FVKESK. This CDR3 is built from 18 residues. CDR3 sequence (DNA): TGTGCCAGCAGCCAACGCCGGGACAGGGTTTTGGTAGACACTGAAGCTTTCTTT. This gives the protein CASSQRRDRVLVDTEAFF.

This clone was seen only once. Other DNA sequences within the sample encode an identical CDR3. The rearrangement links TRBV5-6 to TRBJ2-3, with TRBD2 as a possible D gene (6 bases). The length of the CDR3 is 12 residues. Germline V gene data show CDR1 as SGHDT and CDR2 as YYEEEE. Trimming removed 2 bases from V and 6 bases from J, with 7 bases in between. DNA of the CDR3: TGTGCCAGCAGCTTTCTAGCGGATACGCAGTATTTT. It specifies CASSFLADTQYF.

The CDR3 region has the DNA TGTGCCACCAGTGATTTGCTTGGCGGGGGAATCGATACGCAGTATTTT. Protein product: CATSDLLGGGIDTQYF. This chain joins TRBV24-1 and TRBJ2-3; 7 bases are shared with TRBD2. V gave up 0 bases and J gave up 6 bases; unmatched junction bases: 8. From germline, CDR1 is KGHDR and CDR2 SFDVKD. CDR3 length equals 16 residues.

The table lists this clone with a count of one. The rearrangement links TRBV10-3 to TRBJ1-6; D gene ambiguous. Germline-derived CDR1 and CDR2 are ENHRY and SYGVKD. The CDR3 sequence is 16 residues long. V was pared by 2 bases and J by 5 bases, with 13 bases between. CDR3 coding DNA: TGTGCCATCAGTGAGCGGAGGGCTGGGGATAATTCACCCCTCCACTTT. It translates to CAISERRAGDNSPLHF.

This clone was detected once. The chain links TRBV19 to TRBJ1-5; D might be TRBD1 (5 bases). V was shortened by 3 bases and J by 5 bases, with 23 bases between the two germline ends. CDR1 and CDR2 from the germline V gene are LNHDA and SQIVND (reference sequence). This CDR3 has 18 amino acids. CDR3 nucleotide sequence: TGTGCCAGTAGTATGTTCTTCCAGGGCACGTATCAGGATCAGCCCCAGCATTTT. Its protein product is CASSMFFQGTYQDQPQHF. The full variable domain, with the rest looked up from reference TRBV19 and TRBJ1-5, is DGGITQSPKYLFRKEGQNVTLSCEQNLNHDAMYWYRQDPGQGLRLIYYSQIVNDFQKGDIAEGYSVSREKKESFPLTVTSAQKNPTAFYLCASSMFFQGTYQDQPQHFGDGTRLSIL.

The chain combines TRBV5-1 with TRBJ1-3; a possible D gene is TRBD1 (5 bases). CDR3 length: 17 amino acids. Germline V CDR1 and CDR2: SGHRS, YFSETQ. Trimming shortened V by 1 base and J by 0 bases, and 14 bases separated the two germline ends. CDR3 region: CASSLQGRSSSGNTIYF. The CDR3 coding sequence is TGCGCCAGCAGCTTGCAGGGACGGTCGAGCTCTGGAAACACCATATATTTT.

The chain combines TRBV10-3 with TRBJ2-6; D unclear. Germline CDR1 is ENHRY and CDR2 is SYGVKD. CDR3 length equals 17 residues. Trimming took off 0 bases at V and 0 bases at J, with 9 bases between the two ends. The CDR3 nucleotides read TGTGCCATCAGTGAGTCCGGCAAGATCTCTGGGGCCAACGTCCTGACTTTC. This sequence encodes CAISESGKISGANVLTF.

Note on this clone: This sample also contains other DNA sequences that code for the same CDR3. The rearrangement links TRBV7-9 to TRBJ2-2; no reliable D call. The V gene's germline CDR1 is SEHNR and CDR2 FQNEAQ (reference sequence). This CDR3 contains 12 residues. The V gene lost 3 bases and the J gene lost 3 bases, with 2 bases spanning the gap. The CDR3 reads CASSLDTGELFF. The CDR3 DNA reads TGTGCCAGCAGCTTGGACACCGGGGAGCTGTTTTTT.

CDR3 sequence reads: CASSPSLAGANTGELFF. The CDR3 DNA reads as TGTGCCAGCAGCCCATCTCTAGCGGGGGCGAACACCGGGGAGCTGTTTTTT. The chain recombines TRBV5-4 with TRBJ2-2; 10 nucleotides line up with TRBD2. The CDR3 consists of 17 residues. J lost 0 bases, V lost 4 bases, and 6 bases had no gene match. Germline CDR1 reads SGHNT; CDR2 reads YYREEE (reference sequence).

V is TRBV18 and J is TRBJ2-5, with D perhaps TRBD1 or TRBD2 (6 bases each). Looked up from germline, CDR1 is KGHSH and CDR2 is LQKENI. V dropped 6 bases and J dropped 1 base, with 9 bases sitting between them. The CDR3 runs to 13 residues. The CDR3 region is CASSRDIQETQYF. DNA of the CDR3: TGTGCCAGCTCGCGGGACATCCAAGAGACCCAGTACTTC.

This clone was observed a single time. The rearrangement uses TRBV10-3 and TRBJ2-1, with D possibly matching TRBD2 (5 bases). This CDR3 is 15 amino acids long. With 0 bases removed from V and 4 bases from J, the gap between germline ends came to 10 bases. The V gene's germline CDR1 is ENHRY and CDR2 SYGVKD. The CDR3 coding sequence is TGTGCCATCAGTGAGTCGACCACGGGATACAATGAGCAGTTCTTC. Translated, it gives CAISESTTGYNEQFF.

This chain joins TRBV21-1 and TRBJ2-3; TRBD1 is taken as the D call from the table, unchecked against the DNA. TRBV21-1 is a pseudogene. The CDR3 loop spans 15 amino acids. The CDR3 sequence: CASSKGEGGSDTQYF. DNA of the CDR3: TGTGCCAGCAGCAAAGGGGAAGGGGGCTCAGATACGCAGTATTTT.

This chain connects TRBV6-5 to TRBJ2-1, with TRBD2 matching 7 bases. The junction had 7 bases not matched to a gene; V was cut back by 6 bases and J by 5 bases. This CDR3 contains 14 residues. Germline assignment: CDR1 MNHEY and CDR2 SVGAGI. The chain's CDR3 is CASSWTRRHNEQFF. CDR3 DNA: TGTGCCAGCAGCTGGACTAGACGCCACAATGAGCAGTTCTTC.

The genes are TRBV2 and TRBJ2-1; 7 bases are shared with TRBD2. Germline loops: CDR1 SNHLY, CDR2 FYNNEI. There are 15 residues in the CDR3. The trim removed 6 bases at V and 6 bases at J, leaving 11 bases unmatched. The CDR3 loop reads CASSSQRTSSNEQFF. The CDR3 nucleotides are TGTGCCAGCAGCTCTCAACGGACTAGTAGCAATGAGCAGTTCTTC.

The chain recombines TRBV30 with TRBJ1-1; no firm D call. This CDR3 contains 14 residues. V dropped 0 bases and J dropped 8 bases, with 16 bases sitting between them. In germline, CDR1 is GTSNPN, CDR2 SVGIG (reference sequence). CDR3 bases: TGTGCCTGGAGTGTACACGTGCAGACTTCGGAAGCTTTCTTT. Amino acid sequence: CAWSVHVQTSEAFF.

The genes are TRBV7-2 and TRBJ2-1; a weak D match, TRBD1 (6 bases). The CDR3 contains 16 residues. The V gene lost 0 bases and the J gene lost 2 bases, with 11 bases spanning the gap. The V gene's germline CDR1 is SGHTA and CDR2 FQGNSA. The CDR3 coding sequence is TGTGCCAGCAGCTTAGCGTGGACAGAGACCTACAATGAGCAGTTCTTC. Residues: CASSLAWTETYNEQFF.

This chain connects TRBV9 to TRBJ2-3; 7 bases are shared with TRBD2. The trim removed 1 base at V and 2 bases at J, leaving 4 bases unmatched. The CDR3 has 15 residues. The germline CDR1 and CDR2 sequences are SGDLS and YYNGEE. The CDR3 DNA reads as TGTGCCAGCAGCGTAAGCCTAGCGGCCACAGATACGCAGTATTTT. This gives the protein CASSVSLAATDTQYF.

CDR3 coding DNA: TGTGCCAGCAGCCCTAGGGAGGTGGGAGCCTACGAGCAGTACTTC. Translation: CASSPREVGAYEQYF. The chain joins TRBV9 to TRBJ2-7; D perhaps matches TRBD2 (6 bases). The CDR3 is made up of 15 amino acids. The V end was cut by 4 bases, the J end by 2 bases, with 16 bases between. CDR1 and CDR2 from the germline V gene are SGDLS and YYNGEE.

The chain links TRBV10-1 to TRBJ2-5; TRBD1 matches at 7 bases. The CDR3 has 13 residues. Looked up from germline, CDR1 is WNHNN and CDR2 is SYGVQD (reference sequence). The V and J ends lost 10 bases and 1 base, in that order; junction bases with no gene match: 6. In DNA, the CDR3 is TGCGCCATTACAGGGGCTATCCAAGAGACCCAGTACTTC. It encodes CAITGAIQETQYF.

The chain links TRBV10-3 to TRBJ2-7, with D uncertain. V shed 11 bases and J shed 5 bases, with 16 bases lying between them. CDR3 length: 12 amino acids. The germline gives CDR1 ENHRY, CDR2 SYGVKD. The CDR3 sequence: CASRSLSDEQYF. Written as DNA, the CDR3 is TGTGCCTCCCGGTCCTTGAGTGACGAGCAGTACTTC.